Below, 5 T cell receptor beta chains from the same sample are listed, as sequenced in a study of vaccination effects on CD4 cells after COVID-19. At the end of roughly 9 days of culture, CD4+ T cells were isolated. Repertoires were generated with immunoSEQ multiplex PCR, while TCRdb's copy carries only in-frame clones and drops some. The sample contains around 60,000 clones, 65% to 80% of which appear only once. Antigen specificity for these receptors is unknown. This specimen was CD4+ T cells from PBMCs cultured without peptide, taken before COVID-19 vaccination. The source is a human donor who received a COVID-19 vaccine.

The CDR3 spells CASRRDREAGELFF. The CDR3 coding sequence is TGTGCCAGTAGGAGGGACAGGGAGGCCGGGGAGCTGTTTTTT. V usage is TRBV19 and J usage is TRBJ2-2, with TRBD1 matching 9 bases. The CDR3 spans 14 residues. J was trimmed by 6 bases and V by 6 bases; bases with no gene match: 5. In germline, CDR1 is LNHDA, CDR2 SQIVND (reference sequence).

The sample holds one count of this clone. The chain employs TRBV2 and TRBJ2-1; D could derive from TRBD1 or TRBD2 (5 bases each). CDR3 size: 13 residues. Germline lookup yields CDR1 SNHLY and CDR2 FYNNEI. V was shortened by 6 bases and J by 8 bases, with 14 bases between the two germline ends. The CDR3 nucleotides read TGTGCCAGCAGACCCGGGGCCGGGCATGAGCAGTTCTTC. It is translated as CASRPGAGHEQFF.

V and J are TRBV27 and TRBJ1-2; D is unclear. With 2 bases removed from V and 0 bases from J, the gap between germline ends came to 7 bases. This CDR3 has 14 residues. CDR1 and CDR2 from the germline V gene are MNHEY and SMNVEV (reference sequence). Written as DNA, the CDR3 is TGTGCCAGCAGTTTAAGACCAACTAACTATGGCTACACCTTC. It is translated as CASSLRPTNYGYTF.

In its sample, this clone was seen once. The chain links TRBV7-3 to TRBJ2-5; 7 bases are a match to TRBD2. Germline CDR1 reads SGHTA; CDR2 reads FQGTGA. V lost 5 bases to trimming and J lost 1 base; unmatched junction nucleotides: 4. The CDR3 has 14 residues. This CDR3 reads CASSPGLSQETQYF. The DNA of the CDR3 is TGTGCCAGCAGCCCGGGACTAAGCCAAGAGACCCAGTACTTC.

As DNA, the CDR3 is TGTGCCAGCAGGACAGGGGCGGGGACCGGGGAGCTGTTTTTT. Translation gives CASRTGAGTGELFF. The chain has TRBV6-6 and TRBJ2-2, with TRBD1 matching 8 bases. CDR3 length: 14 amino acids. J lost 5 bases, V lost 6 bases, and 5 bases had no gene match. Looked up from germline, CDR1 is MNHNY and CDR2 is SVGAGI (reference sequence).